This T cell receptor (beta chain) emerged from a study of OX40 agonist ivuxolimab in advanced cancers. Study-level background: The costimulatory receptor OX40 (CD134) was targeted by ivuxolimab, a fully human IgG2 agonistic monoclonal antibody. In the dose-escalation cohort, 70% to 85% of patients were male, and the mean age was around 65 years with a range of about 20 to 90. Partial responses were achieved by three dose-escalation patients, of whom one had hepatocellular carcinoma and two had cutaneous melanoma. Intravenous ivuxolimab was administered to patients every 2 weeks at six dose levels: 0.01, 0.1, 0.3, 1.5, 3 and 10 mg/kg. Among the roughly 52 dose-escalation patients, approximately 20 had hepatocellular carcinoma, roughly 15 melanoma, 9 renal cell carcinoma and 9 head and neck cancer. Peripheral TCRbeta sequencing was intended to test whether TCR sequence diversity was altered and clonal T-cell expansion was caused by ivuxolimab. Patients were allowed to have had prior anti-PD-1, anti-PD-L1 or anti-CTLA-4 therapy, and 30% to 40% of the dose-escalation patients had previously received checkpoint inhibitors. The monotherapy dose-escalation portion (N of about 57 patients) of the phase I ivuxolimab trial is reported in the paper. Study-wide findings and limitations: The antigen specificity of the clonally expanded peripheral T cells was not determined. At doses from 0.1 to 3.0 mg/kg, clonal expansion was seen in both CD4+ and CD8+ blood T cells between baseline and week 6. In the 0.1-3.0 mg/kg groups, partial responders had among the lowest normalized peripheral clonal expansion, particularly in CD8+ T cells. After ivuxolimab, CD8+ T cells had more expanded clones than CD4+ T cells on average. Low levels of normalized T-cell clonal expansion were also seen in some patients who did not respond.

Patients with a history of autoimmune disease or receiving systemic immunosuppression were excluded from the trial. Peripheral blood for TCR sequencing was collected from all dose cohorts at baseline, on cycle 4 day 1, and on cycle 7 day 1. The samples were taken from a phase I, first-in-human, multicenter, open-label dose-escalation trial of ivuxolimab. Adults with locally advanced or metastatic melanoma, renal cell carcinoma, hepatocellular carcinoma or head and neck squamous cell carcinoma were enrolled in the trial. Before TCR sequencing, CD4+ and CD8+ T cells were separately sorted from peripheral blood. Counted from cysteine to phenylalanine, this CDR3 has 15 amino acids. Only the CDR3 DNA stays, 45 bases, in frame from base 1. CDR1 is given as SGHRS and CDR2 as YFSETQ, both from the germline V gene. Trimming removed 0 bases from V and 6 bases from J; the gene matches leave 3 bases unexplained.

Genomic DNA was extracted from sorted cells for sequencing of the TCRbeta CDR3 region. TCRbeta CDR3 regions were sequenced using the immunoSEQ Assay. TCRdb provides this immuneACCESS table in a form limited to in-frame rearrangements. Some clones are lacking; in checked studies, under half of them reflect an unresolved V gene, and why the rest are absent is not known. The sample table contains approximately 22,000 clones; only one count was recorded for around nine tenths of them. The top ten clones comprise around 30% of the sample. On this clone: Its cognate antigen has yet to be identified. One base away there is no much larger clone; base qualities are not given.

This TCR was recovered from an adult with an advanced solid tumor such as melanoma, head and neck, liver or kidney cancer. The sample consisted of CD4+ or CD8+ T cells sorted from blood, taken in a trial of the OX40 agonist ivuxolimab. Recombination joined TRBV5-1 with TRBJ1-5; TRBD1 matches 10 bases in the middle. The DNA sequence is as follows: TGCGCCAGCAGCTTGGGACAGGGGGCAAGTCAGCCCCAGCATTTT. Its protein reads: CASSLGQGASQPQHF.